The clone carrying this T cell receptor (beta chain) was seen ten or more times. The data are from a study of T cells in Graves' hyperthyroidism and ophthalmopathy. Patients were excluded for uncontrolled infection, other autoimmune disease, pregnancy or lactation. Amplification of TCR beta CDR3 regions was performed using RNA transcripts as template. First-round RT-PCR with HTBI primers amplified the TCR CDR3 region. TCRdb itself ran the multiplex PCR reads through MiXCR, one entry per CDR3 protein. The sample contains fewer than 350,000 distinct CDR3 sequences, 15% of which appear only once. The CDR3 is 17 amino acids. The V end was cut by 6 bases, the J end by 1 base, with 19 bases between. Per germline, CDR1 MNHEY and CDR2 SVGEGT.

The sequence came from a woman in her forties or fifties with Graves' hyperthyroidism that later progressed to Graves' ophthalmopathy. This chain uses TRBV6-2 or TRBV6-3 with TRBJ1-5; D is unresolved. Sequenced: blood. CDR3 loop: CASRGGVTLRSNQPQHF. CDR3 DNA sequence: TGTGCCAGCAGGGGCGGAGTCACCCTTAGGAGCAATCAGCCCCAGCATTTT.